This entry lists 27 T cell receptor beta chains sequenced from one sample in a study of early T cells in non-severe SARS-CoV-2 infection. TCRdb analysed the 5' RACE reads with MiXCR anew, one entry per CDR3 protein. The sample lists about 30,000 distinct CDR3 sequences; 3.5% to 4.5% were seen once. Sequencing input: whole blood. These receptors came from an adult who was a healthcare worker with PCR-confirmed SARS-CoV-2 infection or an uninfected control (not recorded which).

This clonotype was seen ten or more times. This rearrangement joins TRBV5-5 to TRBJ1-5; the D is unclear. Trimming removed 2 bases from V and 0 bases from J, with 9 bases in between. The CDR3 is 15 residues long. CDR1 and CDR2 (germline): SGHKS, YYEKEE (reference sequence). The CDR3 sequence is CASSFQGISNQPQHF. DNA for the CDR3: TGTGCCAGCAGCTTCCAAGGGATTAGCAATCAGCCCCAGCATTTT.

On this clonotype: Being one base from a much bigger clone, this may be a read error. The chain links TRBV20-1 to TRBJ2-3, with TRBD1 identical over 9 bases. Germline V gives CDR1 DFQATT, CDR2 SNEGSKA (reference sequence). The CDR3 extends over 17 amino acids. Unmatched junction bases numbered 8, after V lost 1 base and J lost 0 bases. The CDR3 nucleotides read TGCAGTGCTAGAGCACCAGGACAGGGGACTAGCACAGATACGCAGTATTTT. Amino acid sequence: CSARAPGQGTSTDTQYF.

This clonotype was observed many times. V and J are TRBV18 and TRBJ2-4; 8 positions agree with TRBD1. The CDR3 consists of 17 residues. The germline V gene encodes CDR1 KGHSH and CDR2 LQKENI. Losses at the gene ends were 5 bases for V and 9 bases for J; bases not matched to a gene: 18. Here the CDR3 DNA reads TGTGCCAGCTCAGCAATGAAGTTCTCTTCAACAGGGGGCATTCAGTACTTC. This gives the protein CASSAMKFSSTGGIQYF.

This clonotype has at least ten counts. The chain couples TRBV5-1 to TRBJ2-7; 14 bases agree with TRBD2. Trimming removed 4 bases from V and 5 bases from J; junction bases left unmatched: 8. The germline CDR1 and CDR2 sequences are SGHRS and YFSETQ. This CDR3 contains 16 residues. CDR3 sequence (DNA): TGCGCCAGCAGCCCAGGGACTAGCGGGAGTTTTGACGAGCAGTACTTC. This codes for CASSPGTSGSFDEQYF.

In this sample, this clonotype turned up many times. This chain links TRBV21-1 with TRBJ2-5; TRBD1 is the table's D call and was not checked against the DNA. TRBV21-1 is termed a pseudogene. The CDR3 totals 14 residues. CDR3 residues: CASSNGRPGETQYF. The CDR3 coding sequence is TGTGCCAGCAGCAATGGACGGCCGGGAGAGACCCAGTACTTC.

At least ten counts were recorded for this clonotype. The V call is TRBV7-3, the J call TRBJ2-2; D is tentatively TRBD1 or TRBD2 (7 bases each). The germline V and J ends were trimmed by 1 base and 5 bases, with 14 bases remaining between them. CDR1 is SGHTA and CDR2 is FQGTGA in the germline V gene. The CDR3 totals 16 residues. The CDR3 DNA follows: TGTGCCAGCAGCTTAAGGCCCCAGGGGGGGACCGGGGAGCTGTTTTTT. It translates to CASSLRPQGGTGELFF.

The V and J genes are TRBV6-2 or TRBV6-3 and TRBJ2-5; 7 nucleotides align to TRBD2. Germline CDR1 MNHEY, CDR2 SVGEGT. After removal of 2 bases from V and 1 base from J, the junction contained 4 bases not matched to a gene. CDR3 length: 15 residues. CDR3 coding DNA: TGTGCCAGCAGTTACGGCGGCGGGGGCCAAGAGACCCAGTACTTC. As protein: CASSYGGGGQETQYF.

This clonotype came up a few times. The CDR3 nucleotides are TGCGCCAGCAGCTTGGTGACGGGAGGGCCCACAGATACGCAGTATTTT. Translating gives CASSLVTGGPTDTQYF. V usage is TRBV5-1 and J usage is TRBJ2-3; 8 bases map to TRBD2. With V trimmed by 0 bases and J by 2 bases, 5 bases remained unmatched. Germline V gene lookup returns CDR1 SGHRS and CDR2 YFSETQ. The CDR3 is 16 residues long.

This clonotype was counted many times. This chain joins TRBV6-5 and TRBJ1-1; D is possibly TRBD1 (6 bases). Germline CDR1 MNHEY, CDR2 SVGAGI. CDR3 size: 13 residues. V was shortened by 2 bases and J by 10 bases, with 14 bases between the two germline ends. This chain's CDR3 is CASSYPGAGRAFF. The CDR3 nucleotides read TGTGCCAGCAGTTACCCAGGGGCGGGCCGAGCTTTCTTT.

This clonotype was recorded at least ten times. The J gene is TRBJ2-1, the V gene TRBV10-3; a possible D gene is TRBD2 (5 bases). The length of the CDR3 is 14 residues. Germline CDR1 is ENHRY and CDR2 is SYGVKD. Trimming stripped 6 bases from V and 5 bases from J, with 14 bases between. As DNA, the CDR3 is TGTGCCATCAGGCTCAGCGGAATGGACAATGAGCAGTTCTTC. Protein sequence: CAIRLSGMDNEQFF.

This clonotype was detected ten times or more. The V and J genes are TRBV14 and TRBJ2-5, with 7 bases aligning to TRBD2. V was pared by 1 base and J by 4 bases, with 12 bases of the junction left unmatched. Germline loops: CDR1 SGHDN, CDR2 FVKESK. The CDR3 totals 17 residues. CDR3: CASSQGKGGSGGETQYF. The CDR3 region has the DNA TGTGCCAGCAGCCAAGGGAAAGGCGGGAGCGGCGGAGAGACCCAGTACTTC. Looking up the rest from reference TRBV14 and TRBJ2-5 gives the full variable domain: EAGVTQFPSHSVIEKGQTVTLRCDPISGHDNLYWYRRVMGKEIKFLLHFVKESKQDESGMPNNRFLAERTGGTYSTLKVQPAELEDSGVYFCASSQGKGGSGGETQYFGPGTRLLVL.

This clonotype appeared many times. The chain couples TRBV11-3 to TRBJ2-3, with TRBD1 matching 7 bases. Germline V gene data show CDR1 as SGHNT and CDR2 as YENEEA. The CDR3 has 14 residues. Trimming took 5 bases from V and 4 from J; bases not matched to a gene: 6. CDR3 amino acids: CASSRDSFADTQYF. Here the CDR3 DNA reads TGTGCCAGCAGCCGGGACAGTTTTGCAGATACGCAGTATTTT.

This clonotype was recorded many times. The chain employs TRBV7-9 and TRBJ1-1; D ambiguous. This CDR3 contains 12 residues. Trimming pared 2 bases from V and 0 bases from J, leaving 1 base between. Germline loops: CDR1 SEHNR, CDR2 FQNEAQ (reference sequence). In DNA form, the CDR3 reads TGTGCCAGCAGCTTAATGAACACTGAAGCTTTCTTT. The encoded protein is CASSLMNTEAFF.

This clonotype was found many times. The CDR3 spells CASSGTQAGETQYF. In DNA form, the CDR3 reads TGTGCCAGCAGTGGGACACAGGCCGGGGAGACCCAGTACTTC. V and J are TRBV2 and TRBJ2-5, with D possibly TRBD1 on 5 matching bases. V gave up 4 bases and J gave up 5 bases, with 14 bases separating them. The CDR3 is 14 residues long. Germline V CDR1 and CDR2: SNHLY, FYNNEI. The full variable domain, rest sourced from reference TRBV2 and TRBJ2-5, is EPEVTQTPSHQVTQMGQEVILRCVPISNHLYFYWYRQILGQKVEFLVSFYNNEISEKSEIFDDQFSVERPDGSNFTLKIRSTKLEDSAMYFCASSGTQAGETQYFGPGTRLLVL.

This clonotype was recorded at least ten times. V usage is TRBV7-9 and J usage is TRBJ2-7; 8 positions match TRBD2. The CDR3 totals 15 residues. Germline values: CDR1 SEHNR, CDR2 FQNEAQ (reference sequence). The J segment lost 3 bases and the V segment lost 6 bases, leaving 10 bases of the junction unmatched. The CDR3 reads CASSSEETSVYEQYF. For the CDR3, the DNA is TGTGCCAGCAGTTCCGAGGAGACTAGCGTCTACGAGCAGTACTTC.

This clonotype has ten or more counts. This chain joins TRBV7-6 and TRBJ1-1; tentatively, D is TRBD1 (5 bases). V shed 3 bases and J shed 3 bases, with 14 bases lying between them. CDR3 length: 15 amino acids. Germline CDR1 reads SGHVS; CDR2 reads FNYEAQ. The CDR3, as DNA: TGTGCCAGCAGCTTTGGGTCGGGGACGGACACTGAAGCTTTCTTT. This gives the protein CASSFGSGTDTEAFF.

This clonotype was picked up many times. V usage is TRBV20-1 and J usage is TRBJ1-2, with D maybe TRBD1 (5 bases). Germline CDR1 and CDR2: DFQATT and SNEGSKA (reference sequence). V was trimmed by 6 bases and J by 5 bases, leaving 10 bases between them. There are 11 residues in the CDR3. For the CDR3, the DNA is TGCAGTGCCAAACAGGTGTATGGCTACACCTTC. This translates into CSAKQVYGYTF.

Many counts were recorded for this clonotype. The V gene is TRBV21-1, the J gene TRBJ2-6; TRBD1, the table's D call, was not compared with the DNA. TRBV21-1 is assigned pseudogene status. CDR3 length: 20 residues. CDR3 region: CASSKRVTGSAQAGANVLTF. CDR3 DNA: TGTGCCAGCAGCAAAAGGGTGACAGGGTCAGCTCAGGCTGGGGCCAACGTCCTGACTTTC.

Many counts were recorded for this clonotype. This chain joins TRBV12-3 or TRBV12-4 and TRBJ1-5; D ambiguous. This CDR3 spans 12 amino acids. Trimming cost V 6 bases and J 4 bases, with 7 bases left between them. CDR3 sequence (DNA): TGTGCCAGCAGCGGGAATAATCAGCCCCAGCATTTT. Translated: CASSGNNQPQHF.

This clonotype was seen at least ten times. The gene calls are TRBV7-2 and TRBJ2-3; weak D call: TRBD2 (6 bases). This CDR3 has 14 residues. Trimming removed 8 bases from V and 2 bases from J, with 14 bases in between. Looked up from germline, CDR1 is SGHTA and CDR2 is FQGNSA. CDR3 protein: CASVARGLTDTQYF. CDR3 nucleotides: TGTGCCAGCGTTGCGCGGGGCCTCACAGATACGCAGTATTTT.

This clonotype showed up just a few times. This chain joins TRBV11-2 and TRBJ2-3; TRBD1 agrees at 7 bases. The CDR3 has 15 amino acids. Germline CDR1 reads SGHAT; CDR2 reads FQNNGV. V lost 0 bases and J lost 5; bases outside the gene matches: 5. The CDR3 loop reads CASSLEGRGKDTQYF. The CDR3 DNA sequence: TGTGCCAGCAGCTTAGAGGGCAGGGGGAAAGATACGCAGTATTTT.

This clonotype appeared many times. The chain links TRBV5-1 to TRBJ2-2, with D possibly TRBD1 on 6 matching bases. The V gene lost 0 bases and the J gene lost 5 bases, with 17 bases spanning the gap. There are 17 residues in the CDR3. The germline CDR1 and CDR2 sequences are SGHRS and YFSETQ. CDR3 nucleotides: TGCGCCAGCAGCTTGGAACCGGGGATAGACAGGACCGGGGAGCTGTTTTTT. This gives the protein CASSLEPGIDRTGELFF.

The CDR3 loop reads CASSITTDTQYF. The CDR3, as DNA: TGCGCCAGCAGTATTACCACAGATACGCAGTATTTT. V usage is TRBV5-1 and J usage is TRBJ2-3; D call uncertain. Trimming shortened V by 5 bases and J by 2 bases, and 6 bases separated the two germline ends. The CDR3 extends over 12 amino acids. Germline V gene sequence: CDR1 SGHRS, CDR2 YFSETQ.

This clonotype was recorded many times. This chain joins TRBV10-2 and TRBJ2-7; 8 positions agree with TRBD2. The CDR3 loop spans 18 amino acids. J was trimmed by 1 base and V by 0 bases; bases with no gene match: 11. Germline-derived CDR1 and CDR2 are WSHSY and SAAADI. CDR3 sequence reads: CASSESGLGTTGSYEQYF. CDR3 nucleotide sequence: TGCGCCAGCAGTGAGTCGGGACTAGGGACCACTGGGTCCTACGAGCAGTACTTC.

Ten or more counts support this clonotype. For the CDR3, the DNA is TGTGCCAGCAGCCCCCGACTAGCGGGGGCCTACCAAGAGACCCAGTACTTC. The encoded protein is CASSPRLAGAYQETQYF. This chain uses TRBV7-9 with TRBJ2-5, with 12 bases matching TRBD2. The CDR3 is 17 residues long. The germline CDR1 and CDR2 sequences are SEHNR and FQNEAQ (reference sequence). Trimming at V came to 5 bases and at J to 0 bases, leaving 7 bases not matched to a gene.

This clonotype has a count of ten or more. The rearrangement joins TRBV27 to TRBJ1-2; 8 positions match TRBD1. The CDR3 extends over 15 amino acids. Germline CDR1 is MNHEY and CDR2 is SMNVEV (reference sequence). Trimming cost V 6 bases and J 4 bases; bases outside gene matches: 10. The CDR3 region has the DNA TGTGCCAGCAGCCGCGGGGACAGGCCCCGCTATGGCTACACCTTC. Its protein is CASSRGDRPRYGYTF.

This clonotype showed up many times. This CDR3 is CASSLRTSGGPGGTDTQYF. In DNA, the CDR3 is TGTGCCAGCAGCTTGCGGACTAGCGGGGGCCCCGGTGGGACAGATACGCAGTATTTT. The chain carries TRBV7-6 and TRBJ2-3, with 13 positions matching TRBD2. Trimming removed 3 bases from V and 3 bases from J; junction bases left unmatched: 12. Germline lookup yields CDR1 SGHVS and CDR2 FNYEAQ. This CDR3 is built from 19 residues.